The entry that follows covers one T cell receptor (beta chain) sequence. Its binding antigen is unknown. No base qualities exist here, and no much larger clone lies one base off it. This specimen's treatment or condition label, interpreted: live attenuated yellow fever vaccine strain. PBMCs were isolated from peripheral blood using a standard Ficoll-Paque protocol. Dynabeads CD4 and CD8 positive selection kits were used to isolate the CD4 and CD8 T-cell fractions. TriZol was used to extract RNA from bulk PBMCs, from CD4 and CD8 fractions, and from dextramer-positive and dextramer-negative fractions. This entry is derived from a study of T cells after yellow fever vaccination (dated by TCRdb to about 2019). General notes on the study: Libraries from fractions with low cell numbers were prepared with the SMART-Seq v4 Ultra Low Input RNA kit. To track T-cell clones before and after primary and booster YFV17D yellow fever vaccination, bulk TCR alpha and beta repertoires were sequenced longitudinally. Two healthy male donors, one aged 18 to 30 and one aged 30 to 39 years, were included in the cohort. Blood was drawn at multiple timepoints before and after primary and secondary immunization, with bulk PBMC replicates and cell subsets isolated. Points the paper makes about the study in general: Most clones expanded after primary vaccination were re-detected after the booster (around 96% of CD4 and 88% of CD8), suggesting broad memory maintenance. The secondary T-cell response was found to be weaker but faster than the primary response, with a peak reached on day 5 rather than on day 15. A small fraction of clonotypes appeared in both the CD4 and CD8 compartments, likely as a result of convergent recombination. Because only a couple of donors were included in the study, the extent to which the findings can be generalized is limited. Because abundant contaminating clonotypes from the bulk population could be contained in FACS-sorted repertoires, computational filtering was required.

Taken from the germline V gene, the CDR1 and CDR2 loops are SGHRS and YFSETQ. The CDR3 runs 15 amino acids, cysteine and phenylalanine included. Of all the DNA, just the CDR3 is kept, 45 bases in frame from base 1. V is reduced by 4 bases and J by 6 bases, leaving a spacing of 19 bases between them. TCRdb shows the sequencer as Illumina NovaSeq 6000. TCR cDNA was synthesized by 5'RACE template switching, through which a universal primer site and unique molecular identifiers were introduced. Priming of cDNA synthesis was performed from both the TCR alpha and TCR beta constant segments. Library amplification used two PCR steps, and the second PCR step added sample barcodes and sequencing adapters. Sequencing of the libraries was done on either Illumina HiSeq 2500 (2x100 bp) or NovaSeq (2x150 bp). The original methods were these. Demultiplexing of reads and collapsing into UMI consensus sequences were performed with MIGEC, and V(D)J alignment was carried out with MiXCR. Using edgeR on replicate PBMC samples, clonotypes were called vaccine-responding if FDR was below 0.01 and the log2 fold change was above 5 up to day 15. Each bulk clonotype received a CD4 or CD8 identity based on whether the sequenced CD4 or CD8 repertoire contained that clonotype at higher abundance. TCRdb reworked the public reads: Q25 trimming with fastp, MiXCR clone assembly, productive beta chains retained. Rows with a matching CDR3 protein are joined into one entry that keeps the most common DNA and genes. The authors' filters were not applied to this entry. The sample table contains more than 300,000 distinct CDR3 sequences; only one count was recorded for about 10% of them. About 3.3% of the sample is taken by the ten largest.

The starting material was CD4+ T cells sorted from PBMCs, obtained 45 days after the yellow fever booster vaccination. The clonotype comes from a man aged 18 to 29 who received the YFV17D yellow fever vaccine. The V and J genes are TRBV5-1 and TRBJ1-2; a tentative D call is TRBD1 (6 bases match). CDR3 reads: CASSPDKEGVNGYTF. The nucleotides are TGCGCCAGCAGCCCAGACAAGGAGGGGGTGAATGGCTACACCTTC.